This T cell receptor (beta chain) was profiled in a study of cytomegalovirus exposure and HLA in healthy donors. This clone has a single count. Antigen: not known. Regarding the study as a whole: Reportedly, cytomegalovirus status was diagnosed with high sensitivity and specificity.

The PCR made use of 60 Vbeta and 13 Jbeta primers. Here immunoSEQ multiplex PCR was the method, and the copy in TCRdb shows in-frame clones only, minus some. Of more than 95,000 clones in the sample, roughly 77% are singletons; the top ten hold roughly 1.8%. The sample comprised PBMCs. The TCR originated in a man aged 18 to 30 in good health and CMV-seronegative.

The chain's CDR3 is CASSESRTGAGNTIYF. CDR3 coding DNA: TGCGCCAGCAGTGAGTCAAGGACAGGGGCTGGAAACACCATATATTTT. The chain has TRBV10-2 and TRBJ1-3, with TRBD1 identical over 9 bases. J gave up 2 bases and V 0 bases, and 2 bases lay outside the gene matches. The CDR3 sequence is 16 residues long. The germline V gene encodes CDR1 WSHSY and CDR2 SAAADI.